The rows below give T cell receptor beta chains drawn from one sample of a study of cytomegalovirus exposure and HLA in healthy donors. Only in-frame clones appear in the TCRdb table, and some are missing; sequencing was by immunoSEQ multiplex PCR. The table lists approximately 79,000 clones, 60% to 80% of them singletons. The specimen was PBMCs. The source is a middle-aged woman in good health and CMV-seropositive. Both conserved end residues are part of each CDR3. The order of the fields is D gene, J gene, clone size, V gene, CDR3 protein, CDR3 DNA. D genes are given only for firm matches. Part of the rows lack a size; the others show once, few, many or a class for expanded clones.

.	TRBJ1-1	.	TRBV29-1	CSVQGLMNTEAFF	TGCAGCGTTCAGGGGCTGATGAACACTGAAGCTTTCTTT
.	TRBJ2-7	.	TRBV28	CASSFRLEVTGVGLSYEQYF	TGTGCCAGCAGTTTTCGGCTGGAAGTAACGGGAGTCGGGTTGTCCTACGAGCAGTACTTC
.	TRBJ2-5	.	TRBV7-6	CASSLGSGGETQYF	TGTGCCAGCAGCTTAGGGTCTGGCGGGGAGACCCAGTACTTC
.	TRBJ1-3	.	TRBV7-6	CASSLGRSISGNTIYF	TGTGCCAGCAGCTTAGGTCGGAGTATCAGTGGAAACACCATATATTTT
TRBD2	TRBJ2-1	once	TRBV6-5	CASSPSGRASDEQFF	TGTGCCAGCAGTCCTAGCGGGAGGGCATCCGATGAGCAGTTCTTC
.	TRBJ2-7	.	TRBV7-9	CASSSLGQLREQYF	TGTGCCAGCAGCTCACTGGGCCAATTACGTGAGCAGTACTTC
TRBD1	TRBJ2-5	.	TRBV29-1	CSVDRARTQYF	TGCAGCGTGGACAGGGCGAGGACCCAGTACTTC
.	TRBJ2-5	.	TRBV28	CASSPRVSAETQYF	TGTGCCAGCAGTCCTCGGGTATCGGCAGAGACCCAGTACTTC
.	TRBJ2-7	.	TRBV11-3	CASSLDPSGSYEQYF	TGTGCCAGCAGCTTAGATCCCTCGGGCTCCTACGAGCAGTACTTC
TRBD2	TRBJ2-5	few	TRBV6-1	CASSVAGVQETQYF	TGTGCCAGCAGTGTAGCGGGAGTCCAAGAGACCCAGTACTTC
.	TRBJ1-6	.	TRBV5-6	CASSLYRRENSPLHF	TGTGCCAGCAGCTTGTACAGGCGTGAAAATTCACCCCTCCACTTT
TRBD1	TRBJ1-3	.	TRBV5-8	CASSLPGQGEGNTIYF	TGTGCCAGCAGCCTTCCGGGACAGGGTGAAGGAAACACCATATATTTT
TRBD2	TRBJ2-3	few	TRBV7-2	CASSPTRTSRTGTDTQYF	TGTGCCAGCAGCCCTACCCGGACTAGCCGAACTGGCACAGATACGCAGTATTTT
TRBD1	TRBJ2-5	.	TRBV25-1	CASSEPDRFQETQYF	TGTGCCAGCAGTGAACCGGACAGGTTCCAAGAGACCCAGTACTTC
TRBD2	TRBJ2-7	.	TRBV4-2	CASSQDPAGGPYEQYF	TGTGCCAGCAGCCAAGATCCGGCGGGGGGGCCATACGAGCAGTACTTC